The clone carrying this T cell receptor beta chain occurred once. Authors' analysis steps: Amplification of reference gene primers was used by the study to estimate nucleated cell counts. Clones were read by immunoSEQ multiplex PCR, and TCRdb kept only the in-frame ones, dropping some. V and J calls plus clone size are reproduced from that table; the DNA served to infer D and trimming. The repertoire includes around 300,000 clones, about 87% of them detected once, and around 3% sits in the top ten. There are 16 residues in the CDR3. The V end was cut by 5 bases, the J end by 0 bases, with 14 bases between. Germline V gene lookup returns CDR1 KGHDR and CDR2 SFDVKD. This sample is part of a study of blood T cell repertoires in COVID-19. About the study: From the United States, Italy and Spain came samples of acute and convalescent COVID-19.

Cohort 3 donors were reported recovered after two negative PCRs, clearance, or symptom resolution. Source material: PBMCs or T cells enriched from blood (not recorded which). The sequence was obtained from a woman aged 50 to 60 who had recovered from COVID-19. This rearrangement joins TRBV24-1 to TRBJ2-3; TRBD2 is a possible D gene (6 bases). The CDR3 sequence: CATSARGTGSTDTQYF. CDR3 coding DNA: TGTGCCACCAGTGCCCGGGGGACTGGAAGCACAGATACGCAGTATTTT.